What follows are 4 T cell receptor beta chains derived from one specimen sequenced in a study of control samples from healthy donors and cancer patients. Generated by immunoSEQ multiplex PCR, the TCRdb table keeps only in-frame clones and is missing some. The profile shows over 110,000 clones, roughly 92% of them singletons. The sample was blood. All receptors derive from a man in his thirties or forties in good health.

The chain combines TRBV25-1 with TRBJ1-1, with no clear D. CDR1 is MGHDK and CDR2 is SYGVNS in the germline V gene. The CDR3 covers 12 residues. Trimming took off 4 bases at V and 11 bases at J, with 14 bases between the two ends. DNA of the CDR3: TGTGCCAGCAGTGGGGAAGCGGGTGGGGCTTTCTTT. It encodes CASSGEAGGAFF. Variable domain in full (rest from reference TRBV25-1 and TRBJ1-1): EADIYQTPRYLVIGTGKKITLECSQTMGHDKMYWYQQDPGMELHLIHYSYGVNSTEKGDLSSESTVSRIRTEHFPLTLESARPSHTSQYLCASSGEAGGAFFGQGTRLTVV.

This rearrangement joins TRBV5-4 to TRBJ1-6, with D uncertain. Germline V gives CDR1 SGHNT, CDR2 YYREEE (reference sequence). CDR3 length: 13 residues. Between the trimmed V and J ends, which lost 2 bases and 5 bases, there was a span of 5 bases. The CDR3 sequence is CASSLEDNSPLHF. As DNA, the CDR3 is TGTGCCAGCAGCTTAGAGGATAATTCACCCCTCCACTTT. Drawing the rest from reference TRBV5-4 and TRBJ1-6, the complete variable domain is ETGVTQSPTHLIKTRGQQVTLRCSSQSGHNTVSWYQQALGQGPQFIFQYYREEENGRGNFPPRFSGLQFPNYSSELNVNALELDDSALYLCASSLEDNSPLHFGNGTRLTVT.

The rearrangement links TRBV30 to TRBJ1-3; D call uncertain. CDR1 is GTSNPN and CDR2 is SVGIG in the germline V gene (reference sequence). Deletions cut 0 bases from V and 2 bases from J, with 11 bases between. CDR3 length equals 15 residues. CDR3 in DNA: TGTGCCTGGAGTGTTCTGGCAGGTACTGGAAACACCATATATTTT. It translates to CAWSVLAGTGNTIYF.

The chain joins TRBV2 to TRBJ1-6, with D uncertain. V gave up 4 bases and J gave up 9 bases, with 16 bases separating them. Germline V CDR1 and CDR2: SNHLY, FYNNEI. The CDR3 loop spans 15 amino acids. The CDR3 here is CASSVSTAFGSPLHF. CDR3 bases: TGTGCCAGCAGTGTATCGACGGCCTTCGGTTCACCCCTCCACTTT.